The 23 T cell receptor beta chains reported below all come from one sample, sequenced in a study of T cells after yellow fever vaccination. TCRdb re-derived calls from the 5' RACE reads in MiXCR, one entry per CDR3 protein. The sample lists roughly 50,000 distinct CDR3 sequences, 7.4% occurring once. Sequencing used CD8+ T cells sorted from PBMCs, obtained around 15 days after the first yellow fever vaccination. These receptors originate from a man younger than 35 who received the YFV17D yellow fever vaccine.

This clonotype was seen ten or more times. V is TRBV7-6 and J is TRBJ2-7; 7 bases fit TRBD1. CDR1 SGHVS and CDR2 FNYEAQ come from the germline V gene. The trim removed 1 base at V and 3 bases at J, leaving 0 bases unmatched. The CDR3 runs 13 residues. CDR3: CASSLGTGYEQYF. In nucleotides, the CDR3 is TGTGCCAGCAGCTTAGGGACAGGCTACGAGCAGTACTTC.

This clonotype was found many times. This chain connects TRBV30 to TRBJ1-3, with D tentatively TRBD1 (5 bases). The germline V gene encodes CDR1 GTSNPN and CDR2 SVGIG (reference sequence). The CDR3 extends over 14 amino acids. Trimming stripped 3 bases from V and 7 bases from J, with 16 bases between. CDR3 sequence reads: CAWRTPGWKNTIYF. The CDR3 nucleotides are TGTGCCTGGAGGACCCCAGGGTGGAAGAACACCATATATTTT.

This clonotype was counted many times. The CDR3 coding sequence is TGCGCCAGCAGCTTGGCCTCACTAGCGGGGACGGATACGAGCACAGATACGCAGTATTTT. Protein product: CASSLASLAGTDTSTDTQYF. The rearrangement joins TRBV5-1 to TRBJ2-3, with 10 bases lining up with TRBD2. The germline V gene encodes CDR1 SGHRS and CDR2 YFSETQ. V lost 0 bases to trimming and J lost 0 bases; unmatched junction nucleotides: 13. This CDR3 contains 20 residues.

In the case of this clonotype: Just one base apart from a much larger clone, this may be a read error. In DNA, the CDR3 is TGCGCCAGCAGCTCAGCGGAGAGCAGACACACTAAAGCTTTCTTT. Its protein product is CASSSAESRHTKAFF. The V gene is TRBV5-1, the J gene TRBJ1-1; D is unresolved. Per germline, CDR1 SGHRS and CDR2 YFSETQ. The CDR3 is 15 amino acids.

Many counts were recorded for this clonotype. The chain couples TRBV4-3 to TRBJ1-1, with no clear D. V was shortened by 1 base and J by 1 base, with 10 bases between the two germline ends. This CDR3 has 15 amino acids. Germline V lookup: CDR1 LGHNA, CDR2 YSLEER. CDR3 loop: CASSQGLTANTEAFF. The CDR3 DNA reads TGCGCCAGCAGCCAAGGGCTAACGGCGAACACTGAAGCTTTCTTT.

This clonotype was observed at least ten times. V and J are TRBV18 and TRBJ1-2; D possibly corresponds to TRBD1 (5 bases). The CDR3 consists of 14 residues. Trimming shortened V by 0 bases and J by 8 bases, and 13 bases separated the two germline ends. Germline CDR1 is KGHSH and CDR2 is LQKENI. The CDR3 is CASSPPLGVFGYTF. CDR3 bases: TGTGCCAGCTCACCACCTCTGGGGGTCTTCGGCTACACCTTC.

This clonotype was seen ten or more times. The chain employs TRBV6-2 or TRBV6-3 and TRBJ2-2; D gene uncertain. V was trimmed by 2 bases and J by 5 bases, leaving 9 bases between them. CDR3 length: 14 amino acids. CDR1 MNHEY and CDR2 SVGEGT come from the germline V gene. The CDR3, as DNA: TGTGCCAGCAGTTACCCCACAGAGACCGGGGAGCTGTTTTTT. Translating it yields CASSYPTETGELFF.

This clonotype was observed a few times. The CDR3 coding sequence is TGTGCCACCCAGGACAGGGGAGCCCATGAGCAGTTCTTC. Protein: CATQDRGAHEQFF. This chain uses TRBV10-3 with TRBJ2-1; 9 bases map to TRBD1. V trimming: 10 bases; J trimming: 8 bases; junction bases outside the gene matches: 9. This CDR3 is 13 amino acids long. CDR1 and CDR2 (germline): ENHRY, SYGVKD.

The chain joins TRBV11-2 to TRBJ2-5; a possible D gene is TRBD2 (6 bases). The V and J ends lost 11 bases and 3 bases respectively, with 16 bases between them. Germline values: CDR1 SGHAT, CDR2 FQNNGV. The CDR3 extends over 13 amino acids. For the CDR3, the DNA is TGTGCCGGGGCACGGTCGGGGGAAGAGACCCAGTACTTC. Its protein is CAGARSGEETQYF.

Only a few counts were recorded for this clonotype. V usage is TRBV20-1 and J usage is TRBJ2-6; unclear D gene. Deletions cut 5 bases from V and 0 bases from J, with 14 bases between. The CDR3 loop spans 16 amino acids. CDR1 is DFQATT, CDR2 SNEGSKA, per germline (reference sequence). The CDR3 here is CSAPRSAHSGANVLTF. In DNA, the CDR3 is TGCAGTGCTCCAAGATCGGCGCACTCTGGGGCCAACGTCCTGACTTTC.

This clonotype was seen at least ten times. The V gene is TRBV4-1, the J gene TRBJ1-3, with D unresolved. Trimming cost V 0 bases and J 2 bases, with 14 bases left between them. The germline V gene has CDR1 MGHRA and CDR2 YSYEKL. The CDR3 contains 17 residues. The CDR3 DNA follows: TGCGCCAGCAGCCAAGAATGGAGCGAAAGGCCTGGAAACACCATATATTTT. This encodes CASSQEWSERPGNTIYF.

This clonotype was seen at least ten times. The chain carries TRBV4-1 and TRBJ2-7; no reliable D call. Trimming left V 4 bases short and J 5 bases short, with 15 bases between. In germline, CDR1 is MGHRA, CDR2 YSYEKL. The CDR3 is 14 residues long. CDR3 sequence reads: CASSPRGLVDEQYF. The CDR3 DNA sequence: TGCGCCAGCAGCCCAAGAGGTCTGGTCGACGAGCAGTACTTC.

At least ten counts were recorded for this clonotype. The limits of the CDR3 on the DNA are not certain, so only TCRdb's listed CDR3 is given. The V and J genes are TRBV7-2 and TRBJ2-1; TRBD1, the table's D call, was not compared with the DNA. Germline loops: CDR1 SGHTA, CDR2 FQGNSA. From its first to its last residue, the CDR3 has 14 amino acids. This CDR3 reads CASSLVGGGTVGFF.

This clonotype was picked up many times. CDR3 nucleotide sequence: TGTGCCACCAGCAGAAAGGACAGGGCCAATGAGCAGTTCTTC. Its protein product is CATSRKDRANEQFF. V gene TRBV15 combines with J gene TRBJ2-1; the match to TRBD1 covers 8 bases. Trimming at V came to 2 bases and at J to 6 bases, leaving 3 bases not matched to a gene. CDR1 LNHNV and CDR2 YYDKDF come from the germline V gene (reference sequence). The CDR3 contains 14 residues.

Ten or more counts support this clonotype. This chain links TRBV10-3 with TRBJ2-1; D not resolved. Germline V gene lookup returns CDR1 ENHRY and CDR2 SYGVKD. Trimming took 7 bases from V and 11 from J, leaving 27 bases between them. This CDR3 contains 16 residues. The CDR3 region has the DNA TGTGCCATCACCCGCCCTGGTAGAGATGGACCCCCTAAGCAGTTCTTC. Translating gives CAITRPGRDGPPKQFF.

This clonotype was seen ten or more times. V and J are TRBV29-1 and TRBJ2-2; tentatively, D is TRBD1 or TRBD2 (6 bases each). CDR3 length: 15 amino acids. Trimming stripped 7 bases from V and 3 bases from J, with 18 bases between. Germline lookup yields CDR1 SQVTM and CDR2 ANQGSEA. In DNA form, the CDR3 reads TGCAGCGCTGACTCGGGGGCGCAGGACACCGGGGAGCTGTTTTTT. Translation gives CSADSGAQDTGELFF.

The gene calls are TRBV7-9 and TRBJ1-4; no clear D. Per germline, CDR1 SEHNR and CDR2 FQNEAQ (reference sequence). The germline V and J ends were trimmed by 5 bases and 0 bases, with 7 bases remaining between them. The CDR3 loop spans 14 amino acids. CDR3 coding DNA: TGTGCCAGCAGCCACAGTGCAACTAATGAAAAACTGTTTTTT. Translation gives CASSHSATNEKLFF.

This chain uses TRBV6-1 with TRBJ2-1; TRBD1 is a possible D gene (7 bases). Germline V gene sequence: CDR1 MNHNS, CDR2 SASEGT. The CDR3 is 15 residues long. Deletions cut 3 bases from V and 6 bases from J, with 15 bases between. The CDR3 DNA follows: TGTGCCAGCAGTGATCTGCAGGGGGACTCCAATGAGCAGTTCTTC. This gives the protein CASSDLQGDSNEQFF.

This clonotype was seen repeatedly, ten times or more. The gene calls are TRBV2 and TRBJ2-1, with D possibly being TRBD1 (6 bases). This CDR3 spans 16 amino acids. V lost 1 base and J 4 bases, leaving 14 bases between the germline ends. CDR1 and CDR2 from the germline V gene are SNHLY and FYNNEI. CDR3 DNA sequence: TGTGCCAGCAGTGAAGGGGACGTTGGGACATACAATGAGCAGTTCTTC. Translating gives CASSEGDVGTYNEQFF.

The table lists this clonotype with many counts. The chain has TRBV6-5 and TRBJ2-5, with D possibly being TRBD2 (5 bases). Trimming removed 4 bases from V and 8 bases from J, with 14 bases in between. Germline V gene lookup returns CDR1 MNHEY and CDR2 SVGAGI. CDR3 length equals 13 residues. CDR3 coding DNA: TGTGCCAGCAGTTCGGTCGGGGTGGGTACCCAGTACTTC. Its protein product is CASSSVGVGTQYF.

This clonotype has only a few counts. The V and J genes are TRBV20-1 and TRBJ2-7; TRBD1 is a possible D gene (6 bases). There are 11 residues in the CDR3. CDR1 DFQATT and CDR2 SNEGSKA come from the germline V gene (reference sequence). Trimming removed 6 bases from V and 5 bases from J, with 11 bases in between. The CDR3 loop reads CSAWTAHEQYV. The CDR3 DNA follows: TGCAGTGCATGGACAGCCCACGAGCAGTACGTC.

This clonotype was seen a single time. The chain employs TRBV5-7 and TRBJ2-7; D remains ambiguous. TRBV5-7 is sorted into the ORF group, with uncertain function. The CDR3 sequence is 14 residues long. V was shortened by 4 bases and J by 3 bases, with 14 bases between the two germline ends. CDR3 residues: CASSPGLVCYEQYF. The CDR3 coding sequence is TGTGCCAGCAGCCCCGGGCTAGTCTGCTACGAGCAGTACTTC.

This clonotype was seen many times. The rearrangement uses TRBV6-1 and TRBJ2-2; the D gene is possibly TRBD2 (7 bases). V lost 10 bases, J lost 5 bases, and 20 bases lay in between. This CDR3 is built from 15 residues. In germline, CDR1 is MNHNS, CDR2 SASEGT. The CDR3 spells CATFRKGGVTGELFF. Written as DNA, the CDR3 is TGTGCCACCTTCAGGAAGGGGGGGGTGACCGGGGAGCTGTTTTTT.